This T cell receptor (beta chain) was documented in a study of breast tumors, draining lymph nodes, adjacent tissues. Study-wide findings and caveats: Luminal-like breast cancer showed significantly higher tumor–nontumor repertoire similarity than basal-like. Compared with lymph nodes, tumors were less diverse; compared with nontumor tissue, more. Most tumor T cells seemingly derive from lymph node, then expand in tumor. Tumor T cell lymph node origin was a supported hypothesis, not proven.

TCRdb reanalysed the multiplex PCR reads using MiXCR and keeps one entry per CDR3 protein. There are about 15,000 distinct CDR3 sequences in the sample; over 45% occur only once, and about 28% lies in the top ten. V was clipped by 4 bases and J by 9 bases, with 19 bases between them. The CDR3 has 16 amino acids. Comment on this clonotype: Its antigen remains unidentified.

This receptor was taken from a female donor with breast cancer. Some clones in this sample may be carry-over from other donors' samples. This chain links TRBV12-3 or TRBV12-4 with TRBJ1-6, with D possibly matching TRBD1 (5 bases). Sequenced input: tumor-adjacent breast tissue. The CDR3 DNA reads as TGTGCCAGCAGTTCCTACGGCGGCGCGAGGGGTTCACCCCTCCACTTT. Its protein product is CASSSYGGARGSPLHF.